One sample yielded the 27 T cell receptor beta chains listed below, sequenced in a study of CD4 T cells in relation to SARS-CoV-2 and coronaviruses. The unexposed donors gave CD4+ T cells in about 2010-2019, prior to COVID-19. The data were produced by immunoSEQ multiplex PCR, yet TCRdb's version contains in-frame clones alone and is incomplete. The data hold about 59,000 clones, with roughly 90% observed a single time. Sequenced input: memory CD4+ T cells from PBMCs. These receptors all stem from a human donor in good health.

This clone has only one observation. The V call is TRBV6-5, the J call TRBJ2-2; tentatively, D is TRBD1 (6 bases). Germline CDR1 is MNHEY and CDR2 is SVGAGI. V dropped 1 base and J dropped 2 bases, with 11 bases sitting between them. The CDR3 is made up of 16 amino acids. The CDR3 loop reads CASSYWDTANTGELFF. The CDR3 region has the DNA TGTGCCAGCAGTTACTGGGACACCGCAAACACCGGGGAGCTGTTTTTT.

This chain's CDR3 is CASSLGGQGAPPSYEQYF. DNA for the CDR3: TGTGCCAGCAGCTTAGGTGGACAGGGGGCCCCACCCTCCTACGAGCAGTACTTC. V is TRBV7-9 and J is TRBJ2-7, with 11 bases fitting TRBD1. V shed 1 base, J shed 0 bases, and the junction held 8 bases outside the gene matches. CDR3 length equals 18 residues. CDR1 is SEHNR, CDR2 FQNEAQ, per germline (reference sequence).

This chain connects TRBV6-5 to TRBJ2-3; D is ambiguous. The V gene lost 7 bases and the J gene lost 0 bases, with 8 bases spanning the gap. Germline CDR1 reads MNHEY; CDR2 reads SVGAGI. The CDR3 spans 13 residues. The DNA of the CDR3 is TGTGCCAGCACGGCCTCGAGCACAGATACGCAGTATTTT. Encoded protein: CASTASSTDTQYF.

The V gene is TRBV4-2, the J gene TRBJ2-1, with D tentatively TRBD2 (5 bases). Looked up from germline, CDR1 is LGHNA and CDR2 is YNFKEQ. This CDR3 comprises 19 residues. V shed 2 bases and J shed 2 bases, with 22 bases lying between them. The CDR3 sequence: CASSQTGISWTGTYNEQFF. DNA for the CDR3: TGTGCCAGCAGCCAAACCGGGATAAGTTGGACTGGGACCTACAATGAGCAGTTCTTC.

This CDR3 is CASRGPGQNYGYTF. The CDR3 DNA reads TGTGCCAGCAGGGGCCCGGGACAAAACTATGGCTACACCTTC. This rearrangement joins TRBV28 to TRBJ1-2, with D perhaps TRBD1 (6 bases). The CDR3 sequence is 14 residues long. Per germline, CDR1 MDHEN and CDR2 SYDVKM. V lost 6 bases and J 2 bases, leaving 13 bases between the germline ends.

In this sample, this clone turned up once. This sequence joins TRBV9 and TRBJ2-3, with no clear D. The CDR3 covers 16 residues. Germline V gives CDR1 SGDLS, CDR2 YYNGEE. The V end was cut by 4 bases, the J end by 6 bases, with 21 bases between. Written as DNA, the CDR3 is TGTGCCAGCAGCCCCCGGTTAAAGGGATCTGTTGATACGCAGTATTTT. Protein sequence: CASSPRLKGSVDTQYF.

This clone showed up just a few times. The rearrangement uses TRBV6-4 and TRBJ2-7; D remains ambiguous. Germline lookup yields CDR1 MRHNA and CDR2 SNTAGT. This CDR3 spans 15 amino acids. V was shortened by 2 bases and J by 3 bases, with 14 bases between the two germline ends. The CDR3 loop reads CASSDRWGFDYEQYF. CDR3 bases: TGTGCCAGCAGTGACAGGTGGGGTTTTGACTACGAGCAGTACTTC.

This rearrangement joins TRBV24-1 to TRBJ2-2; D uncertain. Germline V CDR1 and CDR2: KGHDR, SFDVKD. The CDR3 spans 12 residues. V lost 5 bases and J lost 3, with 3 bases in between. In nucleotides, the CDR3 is TGTGCCACCAGTGGAGACACCGGGGAGCTGTTTTTT. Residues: CATSGDTGELFF.

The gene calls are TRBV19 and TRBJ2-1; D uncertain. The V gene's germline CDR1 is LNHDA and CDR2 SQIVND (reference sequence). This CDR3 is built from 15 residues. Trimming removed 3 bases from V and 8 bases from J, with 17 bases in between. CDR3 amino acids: CASSMGRSPRHEQFF. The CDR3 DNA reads TGTGCCAGTAGTATGGGCCGCTCCCCAAGACATGAGCAGTTCTTC.

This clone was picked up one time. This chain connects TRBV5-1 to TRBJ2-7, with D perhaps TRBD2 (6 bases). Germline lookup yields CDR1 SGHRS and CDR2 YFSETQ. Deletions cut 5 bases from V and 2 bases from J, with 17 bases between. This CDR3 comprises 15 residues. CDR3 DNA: TGCGCCAGCAGAAAGCAAGGAGGGGCGCCCTACGAGCAGTACTTC. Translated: CASRKQGGAPYEQYF.

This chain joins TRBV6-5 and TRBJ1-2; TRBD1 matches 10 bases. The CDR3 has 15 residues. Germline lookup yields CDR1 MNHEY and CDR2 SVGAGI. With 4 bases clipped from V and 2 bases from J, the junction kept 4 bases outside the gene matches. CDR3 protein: CASSSPDRGNYGYTF. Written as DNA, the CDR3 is TGTGCCAGCAGTTCCCCGGACAGGGGGAACTATGGCTACACCTTC.

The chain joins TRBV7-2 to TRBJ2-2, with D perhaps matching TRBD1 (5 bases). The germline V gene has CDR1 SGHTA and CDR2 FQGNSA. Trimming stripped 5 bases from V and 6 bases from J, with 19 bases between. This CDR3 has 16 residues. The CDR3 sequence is CASSPRSRESSGELFF. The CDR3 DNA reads TGTGCCAGCAGCCCCCGGTCCAGGGAAAGTTCCGGGGAGCTGTTTTTT.

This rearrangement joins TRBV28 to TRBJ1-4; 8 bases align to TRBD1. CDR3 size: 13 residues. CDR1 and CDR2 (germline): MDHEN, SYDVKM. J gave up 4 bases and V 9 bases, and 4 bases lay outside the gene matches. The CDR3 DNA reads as TGTGCCAGTGGACAGGGCGTTAATGAAAAACTGTTTTTT. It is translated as CASGQGVNEKLFF.

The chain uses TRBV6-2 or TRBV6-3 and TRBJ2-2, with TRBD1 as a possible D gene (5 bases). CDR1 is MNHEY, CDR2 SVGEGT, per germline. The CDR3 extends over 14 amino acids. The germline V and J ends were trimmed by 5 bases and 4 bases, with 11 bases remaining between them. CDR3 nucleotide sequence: TGTGCCAGCAGTATCAGGGCAGGCACCGGGGAGCTGTTTTTT. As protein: CASSIRAGTGELFF.

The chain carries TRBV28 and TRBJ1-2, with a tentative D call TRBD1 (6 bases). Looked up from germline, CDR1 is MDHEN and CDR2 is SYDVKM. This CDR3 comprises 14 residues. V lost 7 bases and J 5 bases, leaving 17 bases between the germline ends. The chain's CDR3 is CASTPRGRGYGYTF. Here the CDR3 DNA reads TGTGCCAGCACCCCCCGGGGGCGGGGGTATGGCTACACCTTC.

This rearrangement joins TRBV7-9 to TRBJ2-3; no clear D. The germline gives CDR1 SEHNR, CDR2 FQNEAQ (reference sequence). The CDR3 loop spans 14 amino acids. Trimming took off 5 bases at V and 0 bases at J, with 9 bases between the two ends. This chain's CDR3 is CASSPSTSTDTQYF. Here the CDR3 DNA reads TGTGCCAGCAGCCCATCCACCAGCACAGATACGCAGTATTTT.

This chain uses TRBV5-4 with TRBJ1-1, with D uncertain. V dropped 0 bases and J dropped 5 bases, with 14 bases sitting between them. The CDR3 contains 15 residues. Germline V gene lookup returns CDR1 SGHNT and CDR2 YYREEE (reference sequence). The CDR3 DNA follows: TGTGCCAGCAGCTTGGATCGGCCCGATAGAACTGAAGCTTTCTTT. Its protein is CASSLDRPDRTEAFF.

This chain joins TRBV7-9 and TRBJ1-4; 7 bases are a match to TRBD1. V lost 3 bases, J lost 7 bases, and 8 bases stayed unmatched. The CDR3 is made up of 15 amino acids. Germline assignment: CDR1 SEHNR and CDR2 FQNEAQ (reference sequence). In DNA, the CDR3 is TGTGCCAGCAGCTTGTCCGGGACAGCTACTGAAAAACTGTTTTTT. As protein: CASSLSGTATEKLFF. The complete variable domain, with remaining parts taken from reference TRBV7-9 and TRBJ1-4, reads DTGVSQNPRHKITKRGQNVTFRCDPISEHNRLYWYRQTLGQGPEFLTYFQNEAQLEKSRLLSDRFSAERPKGSFSTLEIQRTEQGDSAMYLCASSLSGTATEKLFFGSGTQLSVL.

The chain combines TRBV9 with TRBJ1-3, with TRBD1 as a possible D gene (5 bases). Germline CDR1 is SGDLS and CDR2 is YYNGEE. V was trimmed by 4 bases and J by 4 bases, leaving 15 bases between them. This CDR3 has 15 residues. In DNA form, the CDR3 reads TGTGCCAGCAGCCCTCAGGGCCAACAGGGAAACACCATATATTTT. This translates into CASSPQGQQGNTIYF.

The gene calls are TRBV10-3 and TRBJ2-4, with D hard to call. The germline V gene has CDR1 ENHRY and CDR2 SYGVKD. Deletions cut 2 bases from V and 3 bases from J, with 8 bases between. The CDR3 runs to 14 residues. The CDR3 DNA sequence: TGTGCCATCAGTGAGGCCGGCAGCAAAAACATTCAGTACTTC. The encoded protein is CAISEAGSKNIQYF.

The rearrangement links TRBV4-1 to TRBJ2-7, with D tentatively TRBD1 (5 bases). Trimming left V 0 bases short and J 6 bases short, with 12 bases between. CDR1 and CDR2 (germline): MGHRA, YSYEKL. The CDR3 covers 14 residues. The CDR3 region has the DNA TGCGCCAGCAGCCAAGATCCTGGGGCCTCCGAGCAGTACTTC. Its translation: CASSQDPGASEQYF.

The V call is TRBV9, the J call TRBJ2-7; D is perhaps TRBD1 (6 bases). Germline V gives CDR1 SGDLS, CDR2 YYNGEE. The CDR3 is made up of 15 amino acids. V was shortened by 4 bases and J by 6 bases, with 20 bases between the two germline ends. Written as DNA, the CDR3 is TGTGCCAGCAGCTTGCAGGGGAGCTCGTGGGGCGAGCAGTACTTC. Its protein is CASSLQGSSWGEQYF.

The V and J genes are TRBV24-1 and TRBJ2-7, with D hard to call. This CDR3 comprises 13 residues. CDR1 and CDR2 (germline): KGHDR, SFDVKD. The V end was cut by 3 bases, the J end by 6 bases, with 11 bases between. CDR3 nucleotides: TGTGCCACCAGTGATCCCGGGCGAGGCGAGCAGTACTTC. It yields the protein CATSDPGRGEQYF.

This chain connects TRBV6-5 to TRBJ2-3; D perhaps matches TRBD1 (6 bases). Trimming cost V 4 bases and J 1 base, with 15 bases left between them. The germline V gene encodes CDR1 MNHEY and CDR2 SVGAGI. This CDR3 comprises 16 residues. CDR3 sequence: CASSLQGIGGTDTQYF. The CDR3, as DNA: TGTGCCAGCAGTTTACAGGGCATCGGGGGCACAGATACGCAGTATTTT.

Here the CDR3 reads CSEEGQYSDTQYF. Here the CDR3 DNA reads TGCAGCGAGGAGGGACAGTATTCAGATACGCAGTATTTT. The chain couples TRBV29-1 to TRBJ2-3, with D tentatively TRBD1 (7 bases). The V gene lost 7 bases and the J gene lost 4 bases, with 15 bases spanning the gap. CDR3 size: 13 residues. The germline V gene has CDR1 SQVTM and CDR2 ANQGSEA.

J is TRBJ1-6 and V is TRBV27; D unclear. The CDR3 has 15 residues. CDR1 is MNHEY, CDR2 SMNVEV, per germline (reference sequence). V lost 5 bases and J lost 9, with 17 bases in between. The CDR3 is CASSQNVGVGSPLHF. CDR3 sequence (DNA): TGTGCCAGCAGTCAAAATGTTGGGGTTGGTTCACCCCTCCACTTT.

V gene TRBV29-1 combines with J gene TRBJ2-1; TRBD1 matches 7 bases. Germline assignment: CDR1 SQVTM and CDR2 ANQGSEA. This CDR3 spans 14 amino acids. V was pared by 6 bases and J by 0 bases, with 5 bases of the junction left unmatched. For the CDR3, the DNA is TGCAGCGTCCAGGGGGTGAGCTCCTACAATGAGCAGTTCTTC. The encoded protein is CSVQGVSSYNEQFF.